Listed below are T cell receptor beta chains from one sample, sequenced in a study of cytomegalovirus exposure and HLA in healthy donors. The data were produced by immunoSEQ multiplex PCR, yet TCRdb's version contains in-frame clones alone and is incomplete. The repertoire includes over 150,000 clones, roughly 84% of them detected once, and roughly 1.9% sits in the top ten. Sample: PBMCs. These receptors all come from a human donor in good health. The CDR3 runs from the conserved cysteine through the conserved F or W. The order of the fields is D gene, J gene, V gene, clone size, CDR3 protein, CDR3 DNA. D genes are given only for firm matches. The listing skips clone size in some rows; elsewhere it reads once, few, many or a size class.

D gene: -; J gene: TRBJ1-6; V gene: TRBV5-1; clone size: many; CDR3 protein: CASSFETAYNSPLHF; CDR3 DNA: TGCGCCAGCAGCTTCGAGACAGCTTATAATTCACCCCTCCACTTT
D gene: TRBD1; J gene: TRBJ2-7; V gene: TRBV5-1; clone size: -; CDR3 protein: CASSEGTGIAYEQYF; CDR3 DNA: TGCGCCAGCAGCGAAGGGACAGGTATTGCCTACGAGCAGTACTTC
D gene: TRBD2; J gene: TRBJ2-3; V gene: TRBV5-6; clone size: -; CDR3 protein: CASSLGSAGATDTQYF; CDR3 DNA: TGTGCCAGCAGCTTGGGATCTGCGGGAGCGACCGATACGCAGTATTTT
D gene: TRBD1; J gene: TRBJ2-7; V gene: TRBV5-4; clone size: few; CDR3 protein: CASSLTGDKAYEQYF; CDR3 DNA: TGTGCCAGCAGCTTGACAGGGGATAAGGCCTACGAGCAGTACTTC
D gene: TRBD1; J gene: TRBJ2-1; V gene: TRBV7-9; clone size: -; CDR3 protein: CASSLDQGDRGGFNEQFF; CDR3 DNA: TGTGCCAGCAGCTTAGATCAGGGGGACAGGGGAGGATTCAATGAGCAGTTCTTC
D gene: TRBD1; J gene: TRBJ2-1; V gene: TRBV5-1; clone size: -; CDR3 protein: CASSLGQDRFYNEQFF; CDR3 DNA: TGCGCCAGCAGCTTGGGACAGGACAGGTTCTACAATGAGCAGTTCTTC
D gene: -; J gene: TRBJ1-2; V gene: TRBV28; clone size: -; CDR3 protein: CASSRGGGHDYGYTF; CDR3 DNA: TGTGCCAGCAGTCGAGGGGGGGGTCACGACTATGGCTACACCTTC
D gene: -; J gene: TRBJ2-3; V gene: TRBV4-1; clone size: -; CDR3 protein: CASSQVSLSGDTQYF; CDR3 DNA: TGCGCCAGCAGCCAAGTCTCGCTATCCGGGGATACGCAGTATTTT
D gene: -; J gene: TRBJ1-5; V gene: TRBV28; clone size: -; CDR3 protein: CASTLGVSNQPQHF; CDR3 DNA: TGTGCCAGCACCCTCGGGGTGAGCAATCAGCCCCAGCATTTT
D gene: TRBD1; J gene: TRBJ2-5; V gene: TRBV6-1; clone size: -; CDR3 protein: CASSDGTGAFETQYF; CDR3 DNA: TGTGCCAGCAGTGATGGGACAGGGGCCTTCGAGACCCAGTACTTC
D gene: TRBD1; J gene: TRBJ2-1; V gene: TRBV6-6; clone size: -; CDR3 protein: CASSYSSGQRDNEQFF; CDR3 DNA: TGTGCCAGCAGTTACTCCTCGGGACAGAGAGACAATGAGCAGTTCTTC
D gene: -; J gene: TRBJ2-6; V gene: TRBV5-1; clone size: -; CDR3 protein: CASSLGGASSSGANVLTF; CDR3 DNA: TGCGCCAGCAGCTTGGGGGGAGCTTCGAGCTCTGGGGCCAACGTCCTGACTTTC
D gene: -; J gene: TRBJ2-3; V gene: TRBV7-3; clone size: -; CDR3 protein: CASSYSGSTDTQYF; CDR3 DNA: TGTGCCAGCAGCTATAGCGGTAGCACAGATACGCAGTATTTT
D gene: -; J gene: TRBJ2-7; V gene: TRBV10-3; clone size: -; CDR3 protein: CAISESSAGYEQYF; CDR3 DNA: TGTGCCATCAGTGAGTCCAGCGCTGGCTACGAGCAGTACTTC
D gene: -; J gene: TRBJ2-1; V gene: TRBV11-3; clone size: -; CDR3 protein: CASSLGGPTYNEQFF; CDR3 DNA: TGTGCCAGCAGCTTAGGCGGGCCCACCTACAATGAGCAGTTCTTC
D gene: TRBD2; J gene: TRBJ2-1; V gene: TRBV4-1; clone size: -; CDR3 protein: CASSYSGRNNEQFF; CDR3 DNA: TGCGCCAGCAGCTATAGCGGGAGGAACAATGAGCAGTTCTTC
D gene: -; J gene: TRBJ1-4; V gene: TRBV6-6; clone size: -; CDR3 protein: CASSSLGWTSEKLFF; CDR3 DNA: TGTGCCAGCAGTTCCCTAGGATGGACATCTGAAAAACTGTTTTTT